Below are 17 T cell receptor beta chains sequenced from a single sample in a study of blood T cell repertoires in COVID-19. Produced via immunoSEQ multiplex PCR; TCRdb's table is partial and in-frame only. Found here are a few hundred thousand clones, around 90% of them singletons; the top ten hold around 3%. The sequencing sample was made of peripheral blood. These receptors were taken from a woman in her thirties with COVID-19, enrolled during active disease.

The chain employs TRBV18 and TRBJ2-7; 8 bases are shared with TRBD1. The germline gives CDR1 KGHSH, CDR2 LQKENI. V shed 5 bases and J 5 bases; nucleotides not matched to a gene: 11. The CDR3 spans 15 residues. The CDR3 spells CASSGQGPSPHEQYF. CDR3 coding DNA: TGTGCCAGCTCAGGACAGGGCCCTTCCCCCCACGAGCAGTACTTC. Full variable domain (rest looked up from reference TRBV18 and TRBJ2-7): NAGVMQNPRHLVRRRGQEARLRCSPMKGHSHVYWYRQLPEEGLKFMVYLQKENIIDESGMPKERFSAEFPKEGPSILRIQQVVRGDSAAYFCASSGQGPSPHEQYFGPGTRLTVT.

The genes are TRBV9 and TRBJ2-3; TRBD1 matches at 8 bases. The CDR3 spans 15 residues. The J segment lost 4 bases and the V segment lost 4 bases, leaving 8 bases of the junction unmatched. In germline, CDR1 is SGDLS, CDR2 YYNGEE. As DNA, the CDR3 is TGTGCCAGCAGCTCGGACAGGGCGTTTTCAGATACGCAGTATTTT. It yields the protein CASSSDRAFSDTQYF.

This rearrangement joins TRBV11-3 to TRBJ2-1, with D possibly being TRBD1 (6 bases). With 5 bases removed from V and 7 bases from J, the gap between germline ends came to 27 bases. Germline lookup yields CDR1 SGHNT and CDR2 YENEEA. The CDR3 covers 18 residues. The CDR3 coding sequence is TGTGCCAGCAGCCTTGGGAGTGGGGGCCGCCACGTGGGAAATGAGCAGTTCTTC. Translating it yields CASSLGSGGRHVGNEQFF.

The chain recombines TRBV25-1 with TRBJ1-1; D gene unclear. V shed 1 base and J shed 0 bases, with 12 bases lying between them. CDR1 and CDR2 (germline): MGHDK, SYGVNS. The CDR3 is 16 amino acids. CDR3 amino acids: CASSESKRGLNTEAFF. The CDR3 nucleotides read TGTGCCAGCAGTGAATCTAAGAGAGGGTTGAACACTGAAGCTTTCTTT.

CDR3 in DNA: TGCGCCAGCGGCGTAGCGGGTCCCTACAATGAGCAGTTCTTC. Translated: CASGVAGPYNEQFF. The J gene is TRBJ2-1, the V gene TRBV5-1; TRBD2 agrees at 7 bases. CDR1 and CDR2 (germline): SGHRS, YFSETQ. V lost 7 bases and J lost 2; bases outside the gene matches: 6. The CDR3 length is 14 residues.

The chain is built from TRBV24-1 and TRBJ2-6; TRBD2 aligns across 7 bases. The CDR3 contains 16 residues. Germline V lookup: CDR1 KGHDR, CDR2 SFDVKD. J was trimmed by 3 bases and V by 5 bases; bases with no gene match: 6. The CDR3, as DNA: TGTGCCACCAGTGCCGGGGGGTTCGGTGGGGCCAACGTCCTGACTTTC. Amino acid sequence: CATSAGGFGGANVLTF.

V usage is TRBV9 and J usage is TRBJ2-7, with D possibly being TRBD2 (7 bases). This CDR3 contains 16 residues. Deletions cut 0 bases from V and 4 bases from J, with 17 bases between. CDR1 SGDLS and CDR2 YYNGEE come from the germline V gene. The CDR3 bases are TGTGCCAGCAGCGTAGGTCCTAAGGGGGGGAGGTACGAGCAGTACTTC. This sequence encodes CASSVGPKGGRYEQYF. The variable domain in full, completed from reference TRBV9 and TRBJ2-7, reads DSGVTQTPKHLITATGQRVTLRCSPRSGDLSVYWYQQSLDQGLQFLIQYYNGEERAKGNILERFSAQQFPDLHSELNLSSLELGDSALYFCASSVGPKGGRYEQYFGPGTRLTVT.

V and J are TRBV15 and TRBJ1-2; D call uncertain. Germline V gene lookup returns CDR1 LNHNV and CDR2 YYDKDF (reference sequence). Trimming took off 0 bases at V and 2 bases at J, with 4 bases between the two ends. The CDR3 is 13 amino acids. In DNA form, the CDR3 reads TGTGCCACCAGCAGAGATCCGAACTATGGCTACACCTTC. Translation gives CATSRDPNYGYTF.

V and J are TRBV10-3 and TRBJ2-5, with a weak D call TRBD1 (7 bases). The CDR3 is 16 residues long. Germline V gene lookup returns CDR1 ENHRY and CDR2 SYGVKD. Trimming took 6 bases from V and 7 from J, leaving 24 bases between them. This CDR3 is CAISGTVTHLGGTQYF. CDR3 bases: TGTGCCATCAGCGGGACAGTCACTCATCTGGGGGGGACCCAGTACTTC.

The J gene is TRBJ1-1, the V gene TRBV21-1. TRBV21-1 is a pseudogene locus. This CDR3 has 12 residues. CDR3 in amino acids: CASSKQRIEAFF. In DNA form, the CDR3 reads TGTGCCAGCAGCAAACAGAGGATCGAAGCTTTCTTT.

The CDR3 is CASSARNSGTGSSYEQYF. The CDR3 DNA reads as TGCGCCAGCAGCGCGCGTAACTCCGGGACAGGGAGCTCCTACGAGCAGTACTTC. The chain combines TRBV4-1 with TRBJ2-7, with 9 bases aligning to TRBD1. Trimming cost V 5 bases and J 0 bases; bases outside gene matches: 14. The CDR3 contains 18 residues. Germline V gene data show CDR1 as MGHRA and CDR2 as YSYEKL.

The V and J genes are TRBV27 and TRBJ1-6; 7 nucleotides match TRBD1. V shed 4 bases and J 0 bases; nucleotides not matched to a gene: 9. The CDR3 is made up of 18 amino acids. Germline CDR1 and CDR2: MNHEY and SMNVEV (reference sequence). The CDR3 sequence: CASSYHPRQGSYNSPLHF. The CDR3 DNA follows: TGTGCCAGCAGTTATCACCCCCGACAGGGCTCCTATAATTCACCCCTCCACTTT.

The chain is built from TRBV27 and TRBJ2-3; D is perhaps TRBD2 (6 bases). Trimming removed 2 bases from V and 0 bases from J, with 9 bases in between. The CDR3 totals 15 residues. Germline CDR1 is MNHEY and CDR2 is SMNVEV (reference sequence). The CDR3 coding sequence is TGTGCCAGCAGTTTAGGTGGGGGGAGCACAGATACGCAGTATTTT. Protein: CASSLGGGSTDTQYF.

DNA of the CDR3: TGTGCCACCAGCTTCCACGGCCCCCACCGACAGGGTAGCTCTGGAAACACCATATATTTT. Its translation: CATSFHGPHRQGSSGNTIYF. The chain joins TRBV15 to TRBJ1-3, with 7 bases that match TRBD1. Germline values: CDR1 LNHNV, CDR2 YYDKDF (reference sequence). This CDR3 has 20 amino acids. The V segment lost 5 bases and the J segment 0 bases; nucleotides outside the gene matches: 19.

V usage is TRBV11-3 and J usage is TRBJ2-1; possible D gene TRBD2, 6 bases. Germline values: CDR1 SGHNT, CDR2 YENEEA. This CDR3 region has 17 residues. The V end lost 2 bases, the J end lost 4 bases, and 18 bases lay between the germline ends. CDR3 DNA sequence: TGTGCCAGCAGCTTAACCTCGGGGTGGGCGGGGTACAATGAGCAGTTCTTC. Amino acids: CASSLTSGWAGYNEQFF.

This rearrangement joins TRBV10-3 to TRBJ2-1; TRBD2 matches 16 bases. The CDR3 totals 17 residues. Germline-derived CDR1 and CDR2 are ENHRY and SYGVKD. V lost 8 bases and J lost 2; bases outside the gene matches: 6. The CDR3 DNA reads TGTGCCATCGGGACTAGCGGGAGGGCCCGGACCTACAATGAGCAGTTCTTC. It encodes CAIGTSGRARTYNEQFF.

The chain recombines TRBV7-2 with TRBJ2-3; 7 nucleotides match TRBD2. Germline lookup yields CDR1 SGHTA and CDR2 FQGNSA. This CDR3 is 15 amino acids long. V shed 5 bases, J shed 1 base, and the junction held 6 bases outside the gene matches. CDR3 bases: TGTGCCAGCAGCCCCCCGGGGGGTGGCACAGATACGCAGTATTTT. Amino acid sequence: CASSPPGGGTDTQYF.